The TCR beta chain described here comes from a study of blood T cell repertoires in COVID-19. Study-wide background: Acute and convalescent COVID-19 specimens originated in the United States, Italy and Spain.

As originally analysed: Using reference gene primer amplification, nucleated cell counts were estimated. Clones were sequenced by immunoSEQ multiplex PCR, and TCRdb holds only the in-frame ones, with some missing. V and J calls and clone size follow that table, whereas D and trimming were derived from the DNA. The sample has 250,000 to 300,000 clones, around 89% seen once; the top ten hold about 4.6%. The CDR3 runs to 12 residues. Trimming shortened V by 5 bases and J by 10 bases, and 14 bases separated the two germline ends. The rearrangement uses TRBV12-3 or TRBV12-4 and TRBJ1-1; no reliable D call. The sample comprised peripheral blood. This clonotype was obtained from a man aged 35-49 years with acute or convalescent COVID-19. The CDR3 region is CASSAREFGAFF. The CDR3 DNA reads TGTGCCAGCAGTGCCCGGGAGTTTGGAGCTTTCTTT.